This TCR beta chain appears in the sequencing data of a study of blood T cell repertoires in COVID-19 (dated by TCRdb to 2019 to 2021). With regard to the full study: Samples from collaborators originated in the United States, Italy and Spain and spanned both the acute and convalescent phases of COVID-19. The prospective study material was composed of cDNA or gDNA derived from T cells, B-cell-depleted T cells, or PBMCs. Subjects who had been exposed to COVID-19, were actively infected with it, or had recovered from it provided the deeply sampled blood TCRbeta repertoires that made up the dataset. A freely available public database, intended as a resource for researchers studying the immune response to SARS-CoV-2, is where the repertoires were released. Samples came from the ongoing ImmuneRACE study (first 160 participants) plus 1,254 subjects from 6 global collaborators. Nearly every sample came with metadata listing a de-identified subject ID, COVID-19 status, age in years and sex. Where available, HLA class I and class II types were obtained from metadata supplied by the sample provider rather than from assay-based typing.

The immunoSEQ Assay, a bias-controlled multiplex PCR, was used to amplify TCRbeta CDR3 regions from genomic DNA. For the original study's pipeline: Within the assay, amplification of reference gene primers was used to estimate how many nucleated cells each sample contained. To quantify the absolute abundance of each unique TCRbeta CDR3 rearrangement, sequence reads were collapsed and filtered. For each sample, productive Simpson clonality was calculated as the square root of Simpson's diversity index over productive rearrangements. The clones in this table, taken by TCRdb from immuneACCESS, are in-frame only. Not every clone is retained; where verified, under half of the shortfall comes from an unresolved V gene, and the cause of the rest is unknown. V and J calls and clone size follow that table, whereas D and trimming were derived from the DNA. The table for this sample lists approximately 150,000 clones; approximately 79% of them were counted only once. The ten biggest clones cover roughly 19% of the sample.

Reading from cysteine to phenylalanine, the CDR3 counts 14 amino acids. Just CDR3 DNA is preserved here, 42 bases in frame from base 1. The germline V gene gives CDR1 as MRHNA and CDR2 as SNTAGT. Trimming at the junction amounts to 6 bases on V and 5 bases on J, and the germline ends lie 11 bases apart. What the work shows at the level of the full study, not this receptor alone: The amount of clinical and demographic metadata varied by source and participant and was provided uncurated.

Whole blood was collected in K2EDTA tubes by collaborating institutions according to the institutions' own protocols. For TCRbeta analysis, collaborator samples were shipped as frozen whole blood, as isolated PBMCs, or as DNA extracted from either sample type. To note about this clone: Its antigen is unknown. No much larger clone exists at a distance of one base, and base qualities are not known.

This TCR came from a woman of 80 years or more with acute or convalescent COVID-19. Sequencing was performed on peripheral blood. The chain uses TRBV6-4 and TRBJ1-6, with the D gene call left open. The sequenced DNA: TGTGCCAGCAGCGTGAGGGTCCATAATTCACCCCTCCACTTT. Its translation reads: CASSVRVHNSPLHF.